The rows below give T cell receptor beta chains drawn from one sample of a study of early T cells in non-severe SARS-CoV-2 infection. TCRdb re-derived calls from the 5' RACE reads in MiXCR, one entry per CDR3 protein. The data contain 80,000 or so distinct CDR3 sequences, 15% to 18% of them singletons. The sequencing input was whole blood. These TCRs come from an adult who was a healthcare worker with PCR-confirmed SARS-CoV-2 infection or an uninfected control (not recorded which). Each CDR3 is given with its conserved first and last residue. D genes are given only for firm matches. Clone sizes are given selectively: once, few, many, or a class where the clone is expanded.

CDR3aa,CDR3nt,abundance,j_gene,d_gene,v_gene
CASSLGAGGEYGYTF,TGTGCCAGCAGTTTAGGGGCAGGTGGAGAGTATGGCTACACCTTC,many,TRBJ1-2,-,TRBV12-3/TRBV12-4
CATSRGVETQYF,TGTGCCACCAGTCGAGGGGTCGAGACCCAGTACTTC,many,TRBJ2-5,-,TRBV24-1
CASSPGGAGGYTF,TGTGCCAGCTCCCCCGGGGGGGCAGGAGGCTACACCTTC,few,TRBJ1-2,-,TRBV18
CASSVGQNTGELFF,TGTGCCAGCAGCGTAGGACAGAACACCGGGGAGCTGTTTTTT,few,TRBJ2-2,-,TRBV9
CSTQDRAITYEQYF,TGCAGCACTCAAGACAGGGCGATAACCTACGAGCAGTACTTC,many,TRBJ2-7,TRBD1,TRBV20-1
CATSPSGRALEQFF,TGTGCCACCAGCCCTAGCGGGAGGGCCCTTGAGCAGTTCTTC,few,TRBJ2-1,TRBD2,TRBV24-1
CASSPSGVPDTQYF,TGCGCCAGCAGCCCAAGCGGGGTACCAGATACGCAGTATTTT,-,TRBJ2-3,TRBD2,TRBV5-1
CAISAPQQAGNEKLFF,TGTGCCATCAGTGCCCCCCAGCAGGCGGGGAATGAAAAACTGTTTTTT,-,TRBJ1-4,-,TRBV10-3
CVSSTGTGDGYTF,TGTGTCAGCAGTACCGGGACAGGGGATGGCTACACCTTC,-,TRBJ1-2,TRBD1,TRBV28
CASSPQLAGGHYNEQFF,TGTGCCAGCAGCCCCCAGCTAGCGGGAGGCCATTACAATGAGCAGTTCTTC,few,TRBJ2-1,TRBD2,TRBV7-8
CASSLARDGGVLKTLHF,TGTGCCAGCAGCTTAGCGAGGGACGGTGGGGTATTAAAGACCCTCCACTTT,-,TRBJ1-6,-,TRBV7-9
CAGSPGSYGYTF,TGTGCCGGCAGCCCTGGGAGCTATGGCTACACCTTC,-,TRBJ1-2,-,TRBV12-3/TRBV12-4
CSARDAQSNQPQHF,TGCAGTGCTAGAGATGCACAGAGCAATCAGCCCCAGCATTTT,medium-sized,TRBJ1-5,-,TRBV20-1
CSPSGRRTYNEQFF,TGCAGTCCCAGCGGGAGAAGAACCTACAATGAGCAGTTCTTC,many,TRBJ2-1,TRBD2,TRBV20-1
CASSRAGGRYEQFF,TGTGCCAGCAGCCGAGCGGGGGGGCGTTATGAGCAGTTCTTC,few,TRBJ2-1,TRBD2,TRBV7-9
CASSETTGNSPLHF,TGTGCCAGCAGTGAGACGACGGGGAATTCACCCCTCCACTTT,few,TRBJ1-6,-,TRBV6-1
CASSLVAGSSYNEQFF,TGTGCCAGCAGCTTAGTAGCGGGGAGCTCCTACAATGAGCAGTTCTTC,-,TRBJ2-1,TRBD2,TRBV7-9
CASRLRGGQGASTDTQYF,TGTGCCAGCAGGCTCCGGGGCGGACAGGGGGCGAGCACAGATACGCAGTATTTT,-,TRBJ2-3,TRBD1,TRBV7-6
CASSLGQGKTEAFF,TGTGCCAGCAGCCTCGGACAGGGGAAAACTGAAGCTTTCTTT,-,TRBJ1-1,TRBD1,TRBV28
CASNRARSGNTIYF,TGTGCCAGCAACCGGGCCCGCTCTGGAAACACCATATATTTT,-,TRBJ1-3,-,TRBV6-2/TRBV6-3
CASSPAPQGYYGYTF,TGTGCCAGCAGCCCCGCCCCACAGGGATACTATGGCTACACCTTC,-,TRBJ1-2,-,TRBV7-2
CASSSYFSNQPQHF,TGTGCCAGCAGCTCCTATTTTAGCAATCAGCCCCAGCATTTT,-,TRBJ1-5,-,TRBV6-1
CASSHSSNEQFF,TGTGCCAGCAGCCACTCTAGTAATGAGCAGTTCTTC,-,TRBJ2-1,-,TRBV3-1
CASSLLQQGLNTEAFF,TGCGCCAGCAGCTTACTCCAACAGGGGCTGAACACTGAAGCTTTCTTT,few,TRBJ1-1,TRBD1,TRBV5-1
CASRTSGTGEDTQYF,TGTGCCAGCAGGACATCCGGGACAGGGGAAGATACGCAGTATTTT,many,TRBJ2-3,TRBD1,TRBV12-3/TRBV12-4
CAIRGAGKETQYF,TGTGCCATCCGAGGGGCGGGAAAAGAGACCCAGTACTTC,-,TRBJ2-5,-,TRBV10-3
CASSPGPRNEQFF,TGTGCTAGCAGCCCCGGTCCCAGGAATGAGCAGTTCTTC,few,TRBJ2-1,-,TRBV7-7
CASKDGGASGEQFF,TGCGCCAGCAAGGACGGGGGGGCATCAGGTGAGCAGTTCTTC,-,TRBJ2-1,TRBD2,TRBV5-1
CASSPSRSLSYEQYF,TGTGCCAGCAGCCCGTCGCGGTCCCTCTCCTACGAGCAGTACTTC,-,TRBJ2-7,-,TRBV11-2
CASSQGRTYTNTQYF,TGTGCCAGCTCCCAGGGACGAACCTACACAAATACGCAGTATTTT,many,TRBJ2-3,-,TRBV28
CSVDILQGGETQYF,TGCAGCGTCGACATCCTACAGGGAGGAGAGACCCAGTACTTC,few,TRBJ2-5,-,TRBV29-1
CASSPNSIEQFF,TGTGCCAGCAGCCCCAACTCGATTGAGCAGTTCTTC,-,TRBJ2-1,-,TRBV7-8
CASGPTGRNTEAFF,TGTGCTAGTGGTCCTACGGGAAGGAACACTGAAGCTTTCTTT,few,TRBJ1-1,-,TRBV12-5
CASSLEGYTQYF,TGTGCCAGCAGTTTAGAGGGATATACGCAGTATTTT,-,TRBJ2-3,-,TRBV28
CAGKGGAYNEQFF,TGTGCTGGGAAAGGAGGTGCCTACAATGAGCAGTTCTTC,-,TRBJ2-1,-,TRBV12-5
CASSSDSPLHF,TGTGCCAGCAGCTCCGATTCACCCCTCCACTTT,few,TRBJ1-6,-,TRBV7-8
CASTNRGPNQPQHF,TGTGCCAGCACCAACAGGGGGCCCAATCAGCCCCAGCATTTT,few,TRBJ1-5,TRBD1,TRBV19
CASSWGQGDTQYF,TGTGCCAGCAGTTGGGGACAGGGAGATACGCAGTATTTT,-,TRBJ2-3,TRBD1,TRBV6-6
CASSQDDRGVGELFF,TGCGCCAGCAGCCAAGATGACAGGGGCGTCGGGGAGCTGTTTTTT,few,TRBJ2-2,TRBD1,TRBV4-1
CAWSSSSNQPQHF,TGTGCCTGGAGTTCAAGCTCCAATCAGCCCCAGCATTTT,many,TRBJ1-5,-,TRBV30
CASSTGGYNEQFF,TGTGCCAGCAGTACAGGGGGGTACAATGAGCAGTTCTTC,few,TRBJ2-1,TRBD1,TRBV3-1
CASSLVPPGSYEQYF,TGTGCCAGCAGCTTGGTACCCCCAGGGAGCTACGAGCAGTACTTC,few,TRBJ2-7,-,TRBV5-5
CASGSGGGTEAFF,TGTGCCAGCGGTTCGGGGGGCGGCACTGAAGCTTTCTTT,many,TRBJ1-1,-,TRBV7-3
CASGRYSPLHF,TGTGCCAGCGGGCGTTATTCACCCCTCCACTTT,-,TRBJ1-6,-,TRBV6-5
CAISRGTGGSSGNTIYF,TGTGCCATCAGCAGAGGGACAGGGGGTTCCTCTGGAAACACCATATATTTT,-,TRBJ1-3,TRBD1,TRBV10-3
CASSLYGGTEAFF,TGTGCCAGCAGCTTATACGGGGGGACTGAAGCTTTCTTT,few,TRBJ1-1,-,TRBV7-3
CATSRAGGATYEQYF,TGTGCCACCAGCAGAGCAGGGGGCGCAACCTACGAGCAGTACTTC,many,TRBJ2-7,TRBD1,TRBV15
CSAPEQGAFYGYTF,TGCAGTGCTCCTGAACAGGGGGCGTTCTATGGCTACACCTTC,few,TRBJ1-2,TRBD1,TRBV20-1
CSVQRAGSQETQYF,TGCAGCGTTCAAAGGGCAGGGTCCCAAGAGACCCAGTACTTC,few,TRBJ2-5,-,TRBV29-1
CASSLGTSNADTQYF,TGCGCCAGCAGCTTGGGGACTAGTAATGCAGATACGCAGTATTTT,few,TRBJ2-3,TRBD2,TRBV5-1
CASSLGASYGTGELFF,TGTGCCAGCAGCTTAGGGGCTTCATACGGGACCGGGGAGCTGTTTTTT,few,TRBJ2-2,-,TRBV7-9
CSVSSGISYEQYF,TGCAGCGTCTCTAGCGGGATCTCCTACGAGCAGTACTTC,-,TRBJ2-7,TRBD2,TRBV29-1
CASSFDQALSYEQYF,TGTGCCAGCAGCTTTGATCAGGCCTTATCCTACGAGCAGTACTTC,-,TRBJ2-7,-,TRBV5-6
CASSASTGGLTEAFF,TGTGCCAGCAGTGCATCGACAGGGGGTCTAACTGAAGCTTTCTTT,-,TRBJ1-1,TRBD1,TRBV6-4